Presented here are 32 T cell receptor beta chains from one specimen sequenced in a study of early T cells in non-severe SARS-CoV-2 infection. TCRdb re-called the 5' RACE reads with MiXCR, one entry per CDR3 protein. The table has fewer than 100,000 distinct CDR3 sequences, under 15% seen once. The material sequenced was whole blood. The receptors were sampled from an adult who was a healthcare worker with PCR-confirmed SARS-CoV-2 infection or an uninfected control (not recorded which).

This clonotype has ten or more counts. The V and J genes are TRBV20-1 and TRBJ2-3, with D hard to call. The CDR3 runs to 14 residues. V lost 1 base and J 6 bases, leaving 14 bases between the germline ends. The germline CDR1 and CDR2 sequences are DFQATT and SNEGSKA (reference sequence). The CDR3 reads CSARGPPAPDTQYF. DNA of the CDR3: TGCAGTGCTAGAGGCCCGCCGGCCCCGGATACGCAGTATTTT.

V gene TRBV5-6 combines with J gene TRBJ1-3; D is unclear. Germline values: CDR1 SGHDT, CDR2 YYEEEE. V was pared by 1 base and J by 3 bases, with 14 bases between. The CDR3 sequence is 16 residues long. The CDR3, as DNA: TGTGCCAGCAGCTTGAAGTCCAGGACCTATGGAAACACCATATATTTT. Translating gives CASSLKSRTYGNTIYF.

The sample holds many counts of this clonotype. J is TRBJ1-2 and V is TRBV7-2; TRBD1 matches at 7 bases. The CDR3 spans 17 residues. Losses at the gene ends were 0 bases for V and 5 bases for J; bases not matched to a gene: 12. Germline lookup yields CDR1 SGHTA and CDR2 FQGNSA. CDR3 coding DNA: TGTGCCAGCAGCTTAGCCTCGACAGGGCCAGCAATTTATGGCTACACCTTC. This sequence encodes CASSLASTGPAIYGYTF.

CDR3 nucleotides: TGTGCCAGCTCACCACAGGAGGCGGGTGGAGAGCAGTACTTC. This sequence encodes CASSPQEAGGEQYF. This sequence joins TRBV18 and TRBJ2-7, with a tentative D call TRBD2 (5 bases). Trimming removed 1 base at V and 7 bases at J, with 14 bases between. Per the germline V gene, CDR1 is KGHSH and CDR2 is LQKENI. The length of the CDR3 is 14 residues.

This clonotype was seen ten or more times. V and J are TRBV4-2 and TRBJ1-2; a weak D match, TRBD1 (5 bases). V lost 0 bases, J lost 4 bases, and 12 bases lay in between. This CDR3 spans 15 amino acids. Germline V gene lookup returns CDR1 LGHNA and CDR2 YNFKEQ. The CDR3 reads CASSQDHGGGYGYTF. CDR3 nucleotides: TGTGCCAGCAGCCAAGATCATGGGGGTGGCTATGGCTACACCTTC.

At least ten counts were recorded for this clonotype. This chain joins TRBV19 and TRBJ2-1; 8 nucleotides align to TRBD1. V gave up 1 base and J gave up 5 bases; unmatched junction bases: 10. The CDR3 runs to 17 residues. The germline CDR1 and CDR2 sequences are LNHDA and SQIVND (reference sequence). CDR3 sequence: CASSIVGSGGRHNEQFF. DNA of the CDR3: TGTGCCAGTAGTATAGTAGGATCAGGGGGCCGACACAATGAGCAGTTCTTC.

This clonotype was detected many times. This rearrangement joins TRBV11-2 to TRBJ2-4; possible D gene TRBD1, 5 bases. Germline V gene sequence: CDR1 SGHAT, CDR2 FQNNGV. V lost 5 bases to trimming and J lost 8 bases, with 10 bases between them. This CDR3 has 12 residues. CDR3 sequence: CASSLGVHIQYF. DNA of the CDR3: TGTGCCAGCAGCCTAGGGGTACACATTCAGTACTTC.

In this sample, this clonotype turned up a few times. This rearrangement joins TRBV29-1 to TRBJ2-5; weak D call: TRBD2 (5 bases). This CDR3 has 11 residues. V lost 4 bases to trimming and J lost 5 bases, with 8 bases between them. Germline V lookup: CDR1 SQVTM, CDR2 ANQGSEA. The CDR3 here is CSVVREETQYF. CDR3 bases: TGCAGCGTTGTGAGGGAGGAGACCCAGTACTTC.

This clonotype was detected ten times or more. V and J are TRBV6-2 or TRBV6-3 and TRBJ2-1, with 11 bases fitting TRBD2. The CDR3 has 15 amino acids. Per the germline V gene, CDR1 is MNHEY and CDR2 is SVGEGT. Trimming removed 8 bases from V and 3 bases from J; junction bases left unmatched: 6. The CDR3 region has the DNA TGTGCCAGCCAACTAGCGGGGGCCGTCTACAATGAGCAGTTCTTC. Translated, it gives CASQLAGAVYNEQFF.

J is TRBJ2-7 and V is TRBV10-3, with 9 bases aligning to TRBD2. Germline V gives CDR1 ENHRY, CDR2 SYGVKD. The CDR3 has 14 residues. V lost 3 bases to trimming and J lost 3 bases; unmatched junction nucleotides: 3. CDR3 coding DNA: TGTGCCATCAGTGACCTAGCGGGGAACTACGAGCAGTACTTC. Its translation is CAISDLAGNYEQYF.

This clonotype was counted at least ten times. The chain links TRBV27 to TRBJ2-1, with a weak D call TRBD2 (6 bases). V gave up 1 base and J gave up 4 bases, with 11 bases separating them. This CDR3 spans 15 amino acids. Germline V gene data show CDR1 as MNHEY and CDR2 as SMNVEV (reference sequence). The CDR3 DNA is TGTGCCAGCAGTTTATGGGTAGGAGGGTACAATGAGCAGTTCTTC. Translated: CASSLWVGGYNEQFF.

This clonotype has at least ten counts. The chain recombines TRBV9 with TRBJ2-4, with a weak D call TRBD1 (7 bases). Germline loops: CDR1 SGDLS, CDR2 YYNGEE. Trimming left V 3 bases short and J 4 bases short, with 14 bases between. This CDR3 is built from 15 residues. The CDR3 is CASSGGDRTKNIQYF. The DNA of the CDR3 is TGTGCCAGCAGCGGGGGGGACAGAACGAAAAACATTCAGTACTTC.

This clonotype has only a few counts. The chain combines TRBV9 with TRBJ2-7; 8 bases agree with TRBD2. V shed 0 bases and J 3 bases; nucleotides not matched to a gene: 2. This CDR3 is 14 amino acids long. Germline values: CDR1 SGDLS, CDR2 YYNGEE. CDR3: CASSVEAGGYEQYF. CDR3 bases: TGTGCCAGCAGCGTAGAGGCGGGGGGCTACGAGCAGTACTTC.

V gene TRBV7-2 combines with J gene TRBJ2-7, with D uncertain. This CDR3 has 13 residues. Trimming took 6 bases from V and 1 from J, leaving 10 bases between them. Germline V lookup: CDR1 SGHTA, CDR2 FQGNSA. Here the CDR3 reads CASRGGGSYEQYF. For the CDR3, the DNA is TGTGCCAGCAGGGGTGGCGGATCCTACGAGCAGTACTTC.

This clonotype was counted ten times or more. The CDR3 reads CASSFPVVDNQPQHF. CDR3 nucleotides: TGTGCCAGCAGCTTCCCCGTCGTAGACAATCAGCCCCAGCATTTT. The chain joins TRBV28 to TRBJ1-5; D is undetermined. This CDR3 region has 15 residues. Germline values: CDR1 MDHEN, CDR2 SYDVKM. V dropped 6 bases and J dropped 3 bases, with 15 bases sitting between them.

The chain carries TRBV29-1 and TRBJ1-1, with a weak D call TRBD1 (5 bases). V dropped 1 base and J dropped 5 bases, with 20 bases sitting between them. The CDR3 consists of 16 residues. Per the germline V gene, CDR1 is SQVTM and CDR2 is ANQGSEA. In nucleotides, the CDR3 is TGCAGCGTTGAAGCGAGGGACTCGAGGGGAAAAACTGAAGCTTTCTTT. This gives the protein CSVEARDSRGKTEAFF. The whole variable domain, filled in from reference TRBV29-1 and TRBJ1-1, reads SAVISQKPSRDICQRGTSLTIQCQVDSQVTMMFWYRQQPGQSLTLIATANQGSEATYESGFVIDKFPISRPNLTFSTLTVSNMSPEDSSIYLCSVEARDSRGKTEAFFGQGTRLTVV.

The chain carries TRBV28 and TRBJ2-2; no clear D gene. V lost 3 bases and J lost 3, with 8 bases in between. The CDR3 sequence is 14 residues long. The germline CDR1 and CDR2 sequences are MDHEN and SYDVKM. As DNA, the CDR3 is TGTGCCAGCAGTTTGAGCAGATACACCGGGGAGCTGTTTTTT. Protein: CASSLSRYTGELFF.

This chain uses TRBV28 with TRBJ2-2, with D tentatively TRBD1 or TRBD2 (7 bases each). Germline CDR1 and CDR2: MDHEN and SYDVKM. The CDR3 runs 16 residues. V was clipped by 7 bases and J by 3 bases, with 18 bases between them. CDR3 DNA: TGTGCCAGCACCCCGGGGGAGGGGGCCTACACCGGGGAGCTGTTTTTT. It encodes CASTPGEGAYTGELFF.

This clonotype occurred a few times. This sequence joins TRBV11-2 and TRBJ2-7, with 7 bases identical to TRBD1. J was trimmed by 0 bases and V by 5 bases; bases with no gene match: 4. Per the germline V gene, CDR1 is SGHAT and CDR2 is FQNNGV. The CDR3 consists of 14 residues. In DNA form, the CDR3 reads TGTGCCAGCAGCCCCGGACAGGTCTCCTACGAGCAGTACTTC. This gives the protein CASSPGQVSYEQYF.

A few counts support this clonotype. The V and J genes are TRBV28 and TRBJ2-3; the D gene is possibly TRBD2 (6 bases). The V end lost 6 bases, the J end lost 5 bases, and 9 bases lay between the germline ends. The length of the CDR3 is 12 residues. Germline values: CDR1 MDHEN, CDR2 SYDVKM. CDR3 bases: TGTGCCAGCAGGGCCGGGAGAGATACGCAGTATTTT. Amino acids: CASRAGRDTQYF. The full variable domain, its missing parts supplied by reference TRBV28 and TRBJ2-3, is DVKVTQSSRYLVKRTGEKVFLECVQDMDHENMFWYRQDPGLGLRLIYFSYDVKMKEKGDIPEGYSVSREKKERFSLILESASTNQTSMYLCASRAGRDTQYFGPGTRLTVL.

Ten or more counts support this clonotype. The rearrangement links TRBV24-1 to TRBJ2-5, with D maybe TRBD2 (5 bases). Trimming left V 2 bases short and J 5 bases short, with 14 bases between. The CDR3 is made up of 15 amino acids. In germline, CDR1 is KGHDR, CDR2 SFDVKD. The CDR3 coding sequence is TGTGCCACCAGTGATTCACGAGGGTCCGGGGAGACCCAGTACTTC. Residues: CATSDSRGSGETQYF.

The chain has TRBV29-1 and TRBJ2-1, with D uncertain. CDR1 is SQVTM, CDR2 ANQGSEA, per germline. CDR3 length: 11 amino acids. Trimming pared 2 bases from V and 7 bases from J, leaving 6 bases between. In DNA, the CDR3 is TGCAGCGTTGAAACGGTGAATGAGCAGTTCTTC. As protein: CSVETVNEQFF.

J is TRBJ2-5 and V is TRBV13; TRBD1 agrees at 9 bases. From germline, CDR1 is PRHDT and CDR2 FYEKMQ (reference sequence). With V trimmed by 5 bases and J by 4 bases, 8 bases remained unmatched. The length of the CDR3 is 15 residues. DNA of the CDR3: TGTGCCAGCAGCATAACACAGGGGGCAGGAGAGACCCAGTACTTC. Translation gives CASSITQGAGETQYF.

This clonotype was picked up a small number of times. The chain links TRBV6-1 to TRBJ1-2; D gene ambiguous. Per the germline V gene, CDR1 is MNHNS and CDR2 is SASEGT. The CDR3 extends over 15 amino acids. V lost 7 bases and J 0 bases, leaving 15 bases between the germline ends. The chain's CDR3 is CASKTSPAANYGYTF. The CDR3 coding sequence is TGTGCCAGCAAAACGTCCCCAGCAGCTAACTATGGCTACACCTTC.

In its sample, this clonotype was seen many times. The chain is built from TRBV18 and TRBJ2-3; D unresolved. V lost 3 bases and J 6 bases, leaving 10 bases between the germline ends. Per the germline V gene, CDR1 is KGHSH and CDR2 is LQKENI. This CDR3 has 13 amino acids. The CDR3 bases are TGTGCCAGCTCACCGCCTCAGGTGGATACGCAGTATTTT. Protein product: CASSPPQVDTQYF.

The chain is built from TRBV5-6 and TRBJ1-1; 9 bases line up with TRBD1. Trimming removed 3 bases from V and 10 bases from J; junction bases left unmatched: 13. This CDR3 comprises 15 residues. Per the germline V gene, CDR1 is SGHDT and CDR2 is YYEEEE. The CDR3 loop is CASSWGRGTGTGAFF. CDR3 DNA sequence: TGTGCCAGCAGCTGGGGAAGGGGGACAGGGACAGGAGCTTTCTTT.

This clonotype has a count of ten or more. This rearrangement joins TRBV28 to TRBJ1-5; TRBD1 agrees at 7 bases. Looked up from germline, CDR1 is MDHEN and CDR2 is SYDVKM. CDR3 size: 18 residues. Unmatched junction bases numbered 12, after V lost 4 bases and J lost 0 bases. CDR3 residues: CASSYTTGIVYSNQPQHF. The CDR3 bases are TGTGCCAGCAGTTATACGACAGGGATCGTCTATAGCAATCAGCCCCAGCATTTT. The full variable domain, completed using reference TRBV28 and TRBJ1-5, is DVKVTQSSRYLVKRTGEKVFLECVQDMDHENMFWYRQDPGLGLRLIYFSYDVKMKEKGDIPEGYSVSREKKERFSLILESASTNQTSMYLCASSYTTGIVYSNQPQHFGDGTRLSIL.

As for this clonotype: A much bigger clone sits one base away, suggesting this may be a read error. The conserved closing phenylalanine or tryptophan is absent in this CDR3, likely reflecting a read error. The rearrangement joins TRBV28 to TRBJ1-1; D is perhaps TRBD1 (5 bases). The V and J ends lost 6 bases and 11 bases respectively, with 16 bases between them. The CDR3 totals 12 residues. Germline CDR1 MDHEN, CDR2 SYDVKM. CDR3 DNA: TGTGCCAGCAGCCCGCCCAGGGTGAGGGCTTTCCTT. It encodes CASSPPRVRAFL.

There are many counts of this clonotype. V gene TRBV28 combines with J gene TRBJ2-5; 7 bases agree with TRBD1. CDR1 and CDR2 from the germline V gene are MDHEN and SYDVKM. The CDR3 sequence is 17 residues long. V was pared by 5 bases and J by 2 bases, with 14 bases of the junction left unmatched. The CDR3 nucleotides are TGTGCCAGCAGTATCCGTGGGAGACAGGGAAATCAAGAGACCCAGTACTTC. This codes for CASSIRGRQGNQETQYF.

This clonotype was counted at least ten times. Written as DNA, the CDR3 is TGTGCCAGCAGCCAGGCAGGGGGCGGGGACTACGAGCAGTACTTC. Translation gives CASSQAGGGDYEQYF. V and J are TRBV11-2 and TRBJ2-7, with 8 bases that match TRBD1. This CDR3 is 15 amino acids long. CDR1 and CDR2 (germline): SGHAT, FQNNGV. Trimming took 5 bases from V and 3 from J; bases not matched to a gene: 9.

This clonotype was seen many times. The V call is TRBV11-2, the J call TRBJ2-6; D is uncertain. The V end was cut by 5 bases, the J end by 4 bases, with 9 bases between. Germline loops: CDR1 SGHAT, CDR2 FQNNGV. The CDR3 is made up of 14 amino acids. CDR3 amino acids: CASSEATGANVLTF. The CDR3 DNA is TGTGCCAGCAGCGAGGCGACAGGGGCCAACGTCCTGACTTTC.

There are many counts of this clonotype. The chain joins TRBV18 to TRBJ2-7; 8 positions agree with TRBD1. CDR3 length: 14 amino acids. Trimming took 4 bases from V and 4 from J; bases not matched to a gene: 6. Per the germline V gene, CDR1 is KGHSH and CDR2 is LQKENI. The CDR3 region is CASSQPGQDYEQYF. CDR3 sequence (DNA): TGTGCCAGCTCACAACCGGGACAGGATTACGAGCAGTACTTC. The full variable domain, its missing parts supplied by reference TRBV18 and TRBJ2-7, is NAGVMQNPRHLVRRRGQEARLRCSPMKGHSHVYWYRQLPEEGLKFMVYLQKENIIDESGMPKERFSAEFPKEGPSILRIQQVVRGDSAAYFCASSQPGQDYEQYFGPGTRLTVT.